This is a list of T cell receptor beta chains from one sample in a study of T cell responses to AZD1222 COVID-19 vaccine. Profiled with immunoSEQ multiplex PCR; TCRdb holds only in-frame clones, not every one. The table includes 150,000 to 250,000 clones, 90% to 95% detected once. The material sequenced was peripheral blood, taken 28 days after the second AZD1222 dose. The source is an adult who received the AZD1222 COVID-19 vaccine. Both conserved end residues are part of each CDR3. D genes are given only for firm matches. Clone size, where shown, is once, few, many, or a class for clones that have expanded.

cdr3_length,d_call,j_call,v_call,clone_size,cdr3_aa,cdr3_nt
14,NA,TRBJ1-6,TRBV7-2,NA,CASSLFTEGSPLHF,TGTGCCAGCAGCTTATTCACCGAGGGTTCACCCCTCCACTTT
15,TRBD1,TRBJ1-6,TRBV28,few,CASSFPRTGNSPLHF,TGTGCCAGCAGTTTCCCGCGGACAGGGAATTCACCCCTCCACTTT
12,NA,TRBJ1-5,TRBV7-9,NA,CASSLDPQPQHF,TGTGCCAGCAGCTTAGATCCTCAGCCCCAGCATTTT
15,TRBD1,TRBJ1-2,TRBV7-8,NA,CASSYSPGQGTGYTF,TGTGCCAGCAGCTATAGTCCGGGACAGGGAACTGGCTACACCTTC
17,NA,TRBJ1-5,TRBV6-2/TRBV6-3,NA,CASSLHRGQFLRQPQHF,TGTGCCAGCAGTTTACACCGGGGGCAGTTCCTTAGACAGCCCCAGCATTTT
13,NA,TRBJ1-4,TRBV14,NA,CASRAGGDEKLFF,TGTGCCAGTCGGGCCGGAGGGGATGAAAAACTGTTTTTT
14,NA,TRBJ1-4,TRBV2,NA,CASRVRVSNEKLFF,TGTGCCAGCAGGGTCAGGGTTTCTAATGAAAAACTGTTTTTT
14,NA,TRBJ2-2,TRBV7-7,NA,CASSLRQNTGELFF,TGTGCCAGCAGCTTAAGGCAAAACACCGGGGAGCTGTTTTTT
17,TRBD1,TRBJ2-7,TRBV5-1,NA,CASSENPGGLRPYEQYF,TGCGCCAGCAGCGAAAACCCAGGGGGTTTAAGGCCCTACGAGCAGTACTTC
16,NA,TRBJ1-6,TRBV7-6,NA,CASSLSSARADSPLHF,TGTGCCAGCAGCTTAAGTTCCGCTAGGGCTGATTCACCCCTCCACTTT
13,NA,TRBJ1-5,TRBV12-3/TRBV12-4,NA,CASSSTRYQPQHF,TGTGCCAGCAGTTCGACCCGGTACCAGCCCCAGCATTTT
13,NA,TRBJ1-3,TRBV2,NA,CASSLGSGNTIYF,TGTGCCAGCAGCTTAGGCTCTGGAAACACCATATATTTT
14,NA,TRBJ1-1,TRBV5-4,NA,CASSLGGGVTEAFF,TGTGCCAGCAGCTTGGGGGGGGGCGTCACTGAAGCTTTCTTT
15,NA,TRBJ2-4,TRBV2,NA,CASSPGPGTKNIQYF,TGTGCCAGCAGCCCCGGTCCCGGGACCAAAAACATTCAGTACTTC
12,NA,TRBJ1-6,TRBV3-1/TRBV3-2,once,CASRPGDSPLHF,TGTGCCAGCCGACCAGGGGATTCACCCCTCCACTTT
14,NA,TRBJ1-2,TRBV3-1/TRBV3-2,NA,CASSQEGSDYGYTF,TGTGCCAGCAGCCAAGAGGGTTCGGACTATGGCTACACCTTC
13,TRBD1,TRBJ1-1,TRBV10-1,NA,CASSQGVNTEAFF,TGCGCCAGCAGTCAGGGGGTGAACACTGAAGCTTTCTTT
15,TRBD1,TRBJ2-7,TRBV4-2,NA,CASSQDRTGPYEQYF,TGTGCCAGCAGCCAAGACCGGACAGGGCCCTACGAGCAGTACTTC
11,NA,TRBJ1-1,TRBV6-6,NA,CAGRGTTEAFF,TGTGCCGGACGTGGGACCACTGAAGCTTTCTTT
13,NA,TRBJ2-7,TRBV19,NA,CASSGQGGHEQYF,TGTGCCAGTAGTGGCCAGGGGGGACACGAGCAGTACTTC
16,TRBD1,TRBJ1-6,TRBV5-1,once,CASSPPGQGMSSPLHF,TGCGCCAGCAGCCCACCGGGACAGGGGATGTCTTCACCCCTCCACTTT
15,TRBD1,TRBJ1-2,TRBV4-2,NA,CASSPHRTGYYGYTF,TGTGCCAGCAGCCCCCACCGGACAGGGTACTATGGCTACACCTTC
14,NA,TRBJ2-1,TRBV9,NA,CASSVGGRGNEQFF,TGTGCCAGCAGCGTTGGGGGGCGGGGCAATGAGCAGTTCTTC
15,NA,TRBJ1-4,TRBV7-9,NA,CASSLDGLIYEKLFF,TGTGCCAGCAGCTTAGACGGATTGATTTATGAAAAACTGTTTTTT
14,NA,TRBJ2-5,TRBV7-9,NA,CASSLSSGLETQYF,TGTGCCAGCAGCTTATCATCCGGGCTTGAGACCCAGTACTTC
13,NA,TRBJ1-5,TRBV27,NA,CASTSNSNQPQHF,TGTGCCAGCACCTCAAATAGCAATCAGCCCCAGCATTTT
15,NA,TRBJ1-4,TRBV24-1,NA,CATSAGGLVNEKLFF,TGTGCCACCAGTGCCGGGGGGCTGGTTAATGAAAAACTGTTTTTT
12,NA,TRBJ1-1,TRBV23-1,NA,CASSRGIPEAFF,TGCGCCAGCAGTCGGGGGATCCCTGAAGCTTTCTTT
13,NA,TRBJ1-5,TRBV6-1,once,CASSETVNQPQHF,TGTGCCAGCAGTGAGACTGTGAATCAGCCCCAGCATTTT
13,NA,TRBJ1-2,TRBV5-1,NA,CASSGGRDHGYTF,TGCGCCAGCAGTGGGGGAAGGGACCATGGCTACACCTTC